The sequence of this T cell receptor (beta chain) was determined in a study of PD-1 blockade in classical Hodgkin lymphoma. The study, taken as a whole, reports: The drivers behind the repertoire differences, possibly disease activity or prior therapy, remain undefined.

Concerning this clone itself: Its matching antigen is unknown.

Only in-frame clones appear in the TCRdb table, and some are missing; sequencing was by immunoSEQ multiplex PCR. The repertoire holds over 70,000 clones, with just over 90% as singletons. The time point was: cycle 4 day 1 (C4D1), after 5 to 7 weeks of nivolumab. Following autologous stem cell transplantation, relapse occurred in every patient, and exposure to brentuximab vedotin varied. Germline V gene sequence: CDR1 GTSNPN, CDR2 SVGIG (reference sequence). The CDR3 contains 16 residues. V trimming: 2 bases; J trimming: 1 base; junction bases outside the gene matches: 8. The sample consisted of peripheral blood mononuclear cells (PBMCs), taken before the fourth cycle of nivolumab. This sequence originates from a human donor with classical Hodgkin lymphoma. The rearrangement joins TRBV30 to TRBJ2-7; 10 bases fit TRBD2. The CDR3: CAWSMGLSGGSYEQYF. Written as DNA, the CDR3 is TGTGCCTGGAGTATGGGACTTAGCGGGGGGTCCTACGAGCAGTACTTC.